A single T cell receptor beta chain is shown here with its context. The entry originates in a study of OX40 agonist ivuxolimab in advanced cancers. At the level of the study: With ivuxolimab, an agonistic anti-OX40 (CD134) antibody, patients were treated. Of the participants, 40% had some prior anti-PD-1, anti-PD-L1 or anti-CTLA-4 therapy, which was allowed.

Systemic immunosuppression or autoimmune disease history was grounds to exclude patients. Assay used: immunoSEQ multiplex PCR; TCRdb lists only in-frame clones, some missing. The data hold tens of thousands of clones, with approximately 86% observed a single time. CDR1 is ENHRY, CDR2 SYGVKD, per germline. The CDR3 loop spans 15 amino acids. V dropped 2 bases and J dropped 5 bases, with 15 bases sitting between them. Material: CD4+ or CD8+ T cells sorted from blood, obtained in a trial of the OX40 agonist ivuxolimab. The rearrangement joins TRBV10-3 to TRBJ2-5, with D perhaps matching TRBD2 (6 bases). This receptor was obtained from an adult with an advanced solid tumor such as melanoma, head and neck, liver or kidney cancer. The CDR3 protein is CAISEGGGVVETQYF. CDR3 sequence (DNA): TGTGCCATCAGTGAGGGGGGAGGAGTAGTCGAGACCCAGTACTTC.